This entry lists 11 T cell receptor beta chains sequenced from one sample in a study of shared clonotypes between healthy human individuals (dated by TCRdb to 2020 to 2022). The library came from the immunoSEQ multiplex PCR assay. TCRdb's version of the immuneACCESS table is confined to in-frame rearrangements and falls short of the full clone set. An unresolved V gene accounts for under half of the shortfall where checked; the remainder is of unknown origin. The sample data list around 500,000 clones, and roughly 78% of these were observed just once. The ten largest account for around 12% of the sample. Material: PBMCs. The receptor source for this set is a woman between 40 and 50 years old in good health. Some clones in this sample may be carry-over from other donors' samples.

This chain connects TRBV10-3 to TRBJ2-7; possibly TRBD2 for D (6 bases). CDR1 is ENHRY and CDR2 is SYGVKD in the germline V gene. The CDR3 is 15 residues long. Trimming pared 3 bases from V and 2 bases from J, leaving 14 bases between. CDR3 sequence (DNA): TGTGCCATCAGTGAAACGGGAGACATCGCCTACGAGCAGTACTTC. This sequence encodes CAISETGDIAYEQYF.

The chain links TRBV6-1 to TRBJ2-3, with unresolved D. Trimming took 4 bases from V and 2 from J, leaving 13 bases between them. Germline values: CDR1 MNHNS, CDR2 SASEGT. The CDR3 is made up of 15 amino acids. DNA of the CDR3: TGTGCCAGCAGTGTTTCGGCTAGATTCACAGATACGCAGTATTTT. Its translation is CASSVSARFTDTQYF.

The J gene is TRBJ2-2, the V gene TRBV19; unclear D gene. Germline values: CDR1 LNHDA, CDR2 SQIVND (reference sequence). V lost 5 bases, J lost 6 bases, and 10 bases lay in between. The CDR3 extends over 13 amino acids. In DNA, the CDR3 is TGTGCCAGTAGTCATAGAAGGGCCGGGGAGCTGTTTTTT. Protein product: CASSHRRAGELFF.

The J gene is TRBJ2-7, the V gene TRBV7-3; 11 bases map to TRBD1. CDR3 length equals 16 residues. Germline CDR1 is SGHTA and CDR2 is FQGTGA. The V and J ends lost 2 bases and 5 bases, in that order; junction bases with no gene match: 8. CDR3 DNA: TGTGCCAGCAGCTTAGGGATGGGACAGGGGGAGGACGAGCAGTACTTC. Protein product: CASSLGMGQGEDEQYF.

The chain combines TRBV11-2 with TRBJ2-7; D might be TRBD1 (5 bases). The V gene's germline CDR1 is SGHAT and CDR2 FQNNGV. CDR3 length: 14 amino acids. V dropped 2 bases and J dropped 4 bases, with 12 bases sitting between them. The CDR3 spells CASSLLRGQYEQYF. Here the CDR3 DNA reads TGTGCCAGCAGCTTACTCCGTGGACAATACGAGCAGTACTTC.

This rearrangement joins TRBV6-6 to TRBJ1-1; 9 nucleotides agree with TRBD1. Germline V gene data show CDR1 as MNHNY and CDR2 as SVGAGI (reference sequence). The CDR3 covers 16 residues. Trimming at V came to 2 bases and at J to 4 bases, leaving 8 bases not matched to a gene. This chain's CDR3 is CASSYLNRGHSTEAFF. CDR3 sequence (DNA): TGTGCCAGCAGTTACCTCAACAGGGGGCACAGCACTGAAGCTTTCTTT.

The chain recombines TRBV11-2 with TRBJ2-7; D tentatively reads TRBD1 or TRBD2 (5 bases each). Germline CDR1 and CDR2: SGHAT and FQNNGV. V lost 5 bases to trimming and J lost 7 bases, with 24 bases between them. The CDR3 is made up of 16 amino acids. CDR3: CASSRDVLPLSREQYF. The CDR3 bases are TGTGCCAGCAGCCGGGACGTCCTACCTCTCTCGCGGGAGCAGTACTTC. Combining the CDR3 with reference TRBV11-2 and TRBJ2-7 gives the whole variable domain EAGVAQSPRYKIIEKRQSVAFWCNPISGHATLYWYQQILGQGPKLLIQFQNNGVVDDSQLPKDRFSAERLKGVDSTLKIQPAKLEDSAVYLCASSRDVLPLSREQYFGPGTRLTVT.

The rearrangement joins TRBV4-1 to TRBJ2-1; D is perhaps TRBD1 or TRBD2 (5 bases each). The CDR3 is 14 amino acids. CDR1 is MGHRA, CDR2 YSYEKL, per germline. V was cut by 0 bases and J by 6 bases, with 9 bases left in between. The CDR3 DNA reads TGCGCCAGCAGCCAAGACCTCGGGACCAATGAGCAGTTCTTC. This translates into CASSQDLGTNEQFF.

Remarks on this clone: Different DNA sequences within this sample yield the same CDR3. The CDR3 DNA is TGTGCCAGCTCACCGACAGGGGGCGCGGAGACCCAGTACTTC. This translates into CASSPTGGAETQYF. J is TRBJ2-5 and V is TRBV18; TRBD1 matches at 10 bases. J lost 5 bases, V lost 3 bases, and 3 bases had no gene match. The CDR3 contains 14 residues. CDR1 KGHSH and CDR2 LQKENI come from the germline V gene.

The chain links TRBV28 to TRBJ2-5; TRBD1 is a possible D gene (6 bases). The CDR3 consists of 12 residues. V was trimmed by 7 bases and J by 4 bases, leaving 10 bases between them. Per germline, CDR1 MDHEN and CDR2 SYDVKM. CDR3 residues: CASTPTGETQYF. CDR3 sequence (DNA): TGTGCCAGCACTCCGACAGGAGAGACCCAGTACTTC.

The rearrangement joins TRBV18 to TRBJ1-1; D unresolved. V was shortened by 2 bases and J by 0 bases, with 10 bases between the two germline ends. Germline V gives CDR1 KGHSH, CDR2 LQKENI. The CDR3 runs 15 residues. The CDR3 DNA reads TGTGCCAGCTCACCAATGTCCACCGTGAACACTGAAGCTTTCTTT. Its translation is CASSPMSTVNTEAFF.